Listed below are T cell receptor beta chains from one sample, sequenced in a study of blood T cell repertoires in COVID-19. The data were produced by immunoSEQ multiplex PCR, yet TCRdb's version contains in-frame clones alone and is incomplete. The sample lists approximately 290,000 clones, around nine tenths occurring once. The sample comprised peripheral blood. The receptors stem from a woman aged 30 to 39 with COVID-19, enrolled during active disease. Each CDR3 is given with its conserved first and last residue. The order of the fields is V gene, clone size, J gene, D gene, CDR3 DNA, CDR3 protein. A D gene is named only where the DNA matches it firmly. Part of the rows lack a size; the others show once, few, many or a class for expanded clones.

V: TRBV13
size: NA
J: TRBJ1-1
D: NA
DNA: TGTACCAGCAGCTTACTTGGGGCCACTCACAAAGCTTTCTTT
CDR3: CTSSLLGATHKAFF

V: TRBV6-5
size: NA
J: TRBJ2-7
D: TRBD2
DNA: TGTGCCGGTCGACCGACTAGCGGCAACTACGAGCAGTACTTC
CDR3: CAGRPTSGNYEQYF

V: TRBV7-9
size: once
J: TRBJ2-3
D: NA
DNA: TGTGCCAGCAGCGATCTCAGGGCGGGACTCACAGATACGCAGTATTTT
CDR3: CASSDLRAGLTDTQYF

V: TRBV12-5
size: NA
J: TRBJ1-1
D: NA
DNA: TGTGCTAGTGGTCCCTACGTCTTGAACACTGAAGCTTTCTTT
CDR3: CASGPYVLNTEAFF

V: TRBV4-1
size: NA
J: TRBJ2-3
D: TRBD2
DNA: TGCGCCAGCAGCCGCGGACTAGCGGGGACTTTTAGCACAGATACGCAGTATTTT
CDR3: CASSRGLAGTFSTDTQYF

V: TRBV19
size: NA
J: TRBJ1-1
D: NA
DNA: TGTGCCAGTCTTGGTCAGTTGAACACTGAAGCTTTCTTT
CDR3: CASLGQLNTEAFF

V: TRBV6-4
size: few
J: TRBJ2-1
D: NA
DNA: TGTGCCAGCAGTGACGGCGACAGGAATGAGCAGTTCTTC
CDR3: CASSDGDRNEQFF

V: TRBV25-1
size: NA
J: TRBJ1-3
D: NA
DNA: TGTGCCAGCAGTGAATTTGGGCAGGGCCCTGGAAACACCATATATTTT
CDR3: CASSEFGQGPGNTIYF

V: TRBV10-2
size: NA
J: TRBJ1-2
D: TRBD1
DNA: TGCGCCAGCAGTGACCTTAGGACAGGGTCTAACTATGGCTACACCTTC
CDR3: CASSDLRTGSNYGYTF

V: TRBV18
size: NA
J: TRBJ2-5
D: NA
DNA: TGTGCCAGCTCCCAAAGTCGCCGCGGAGAGACCCAGTACTTC
CDR3: CASSQSRRGETQYF

V: TRBV7-6
size: NA
J: TRBJ2-1
D: NA
DNA: TGTGCCAGCAGCTTATACCACACCGGGAGCTCCTACAATGAGCAGTTCTTC
CDR3: CASSLYHTGSSYNEQFF

V: TRBV20-1
size: NA
J: TRBJ1-2
D: NA
DNA: TGCAGTGCTAGTCCCTCAGGGGCTGGCTACACCTTC
CDR3: CSASPSGAGYTF

V: TRBV6-6
size: NA
J: TRBJ2-3
D: TRBD1
DNA: TGTGCCAGCAGTTACTGGGACAGGGTGGCAGATACGCAGTATTTT
CDR3: CASSYWDRVADTQYF

V: TRBV7-9
size: NA
J: TRBJ1-5
D: TRBD1
DNA: TGTGCCAGCAGCTTGGGGGACAGGGTTTCCAATCAGCCCCAGCATTTT
CDR3: CASSLGDRVSNQPQHF

V: TRBV7-7
size: NA
J: TRBJ2-3
D: TRBD2
DNA: TGTGCCAGCAGCCCCGGGACTAGTGCAGATACGCAGTATTTT
CDR3: CASSPGTSADTQYF

V: TRBV6-5
size: NA
J: TRBJ1-6
D: NA
DNA: TGTGCCAGCAGCAATGCAGGGGTTATGAATTCACCCCTCCACTTT
CDR3: CASSNAGVMNSPLHF

V: TRBV5-6
size: NA
J: TRBJ2-1
D: TRBD2
DNA: TGTGCCAGCAGCCGGGGGGACTCCTACAATGAGCAGTTCTTC
CDR3: CASSRGDSYNEQFF

V: TRBV4-1
size: NA
J: TRBJ2-7
D: NA
DNA: TGCGCCAGCAGCCAAGTGCAGGGGCCCGAGCAGTACTTC
CDR3: CASSQVQGPEQYF

V: TRBV27
size: NA
J: TRBJ1-1
D: NA
DNA: TGTGCCAGCAGTTTATCACAGGGAATTGAAGCTTTCTTT
CDR3: CASSLSQGIEAFF

V: TRBV7-2
size: NA
J: TRBJ1-2
D: NA
DNA: TGTGCCAGCAGCTTGCAGAGACAATACTATGGCTACACCTTC
CDR3: CASSLQRQYYGYTF

V: TRBV5-1
size: NA
J: TRBJ1-6
D: NA
DNA: TGCGCCAGCAGCTTGGACGGAGGATATAATTCACCCCTCCACTTT
CDR3: CASSLDGGYNSPLHF

V: TRBV18
size: NA
J: TRBJ1-4
D: TRBD1
DNA: TGTGCCAGCTCACCCGGTTTGACAGGGGGTAGAGAAAAACTGTTTTTT
CDR3: CASSPGLTGGREKLFF

V: TRBV11-2
size: NA
J: TRBJ2-7
D: NA
DNA: TGTGCCAGCAGCTTACGCGCCGGACTACTCTCCTACGAGCAGTACTTC
CDR3: CASSLRAGLLSYEQYF

V: TRBV10-2
size: NA
J: TRBJ1-2
D: TRBD1
DNA: TGCGCCAGCAGTGCGGACAGGGCCAATGGCTACACCTTC
CDR3: CASSADRANGYTF

V: TRBV11-2
size: NA
J: TRBJ1-4
D: TRBD1
DNA: TGTGCCAGCAGCTCCCCGGTCACAGGGGGGAACGAAAAACTGTTTTTT
CDR3: CASSSPVTGGNEKLFF

V: TRBV6-5
size: NA
J: TRBJ1-1
D: TRBD1
DNA: TGTGCCAGCGGCCAAAACGGACAGGTGAACACTGAAGCTTTCTTT
CDR3: CASGQNGQVNTEAFF

V: TRBV19
size: NA
J: TRBJ2-7
D: NA
DNA: TGTGCCAGTAGTGCGACTACCTCCTACGAGCAGTACTTC
CDR3: CASSATTSYEQYF

V: TRBV4-2
size: NA
J: TRBJ2-1
D: TRBD2
DNA: TGTGCCAGCAGCCCCCTCTCGGGGGGTCTTAATGAGCAGTTCTTC
CDR3: CASSPLSGGLNEQFF

V: TRBV9
size: NA
J: TRBJ1-4
D: NA
DNA: TGTGCCAGCTCCGTTTTTGGCGGAGGAAATGAAAAACTGTTTTTT
CDR3: CASSVFGGGNEKLFF

V: TRBV27
size: once
J: TRBJ1-1
D: NA
DNA: TGTGCCAGCAGTTACCAGGTGAACACTGAAGCTTTCTTT
CDR3: CASSYQVNTEAFF

V: TRBV11-1
size: NA
J: TRBJ1-1
D: NA
DNA: TGTGCCAGCAGCTTAAACACAGGGAACACTGAAGCTTTCTTT
CDR3: CASSLNTGNTEAFF

V: TRBV11-2
size: once
J: TRBJ1-1
D: NA
DNA: TGTGCCAGCAGCTTATCAGGTGAAATGAACACTGAAGCTTTCTTT
CDR3: CASSLSGEMNTEAFF

V: TRBV4-1
size: NA
J: TRBJ1-6
D: TRBD1
DNA: TGCGCCAGCAGCCATCCGGGACAGGGCCCTAATTCACCCCTCCACTTT
CDR3: CASSHPGQGPNSPLHF

V: TRBV28
size: NA
J: TRBJ1-5
D: NA
DNA: TGTGCCAGCAGTCTACCTAAACAGCCCCAGCATTTT
CDR3: CASSLPKQPQHF

V: TRBV9
size: once
J: TRBJ2-5
D: TRBD1
DNA: TGTGCCAGCAGCGCCGGGACAGGCCAAGAGACCCAGTACTTC
CDR3: CASSAGTGQETQYF

V: TRBV1
size: NA
J: TRBJ2-5
D: NA
DNA: TGCACCAGCAGCCGTCAAGCGGGGCTCTCATTCCAAGAGACCCAGTACTTC
CDR3: CTSSRQAGLSFQETQYF

V: TRBV20-1
size: NA
J: TRBJ1-2
D: TRBD1
DNA: TGCAGTGCTCGTGACAGGGGGTCGTTTGGCTACACCTTC
CDR3: CSARDRGSFGYTF

V: TRBV27
size: NA
J: TRBJ2-6
D: TRBD2
DNA: TGTGCCAGCAGTTTTGGGGGGGCTGGGGCCAACGTCCTGACTTTC
CDR3: CASSFGGAGANVLTF

V: TRBV6-5
size: NA
J: TRBJ1-1
D: NA
DNA: TGTGCCAGCAATGCAGTAATGAACACTGAAGCTTTCTTT
CDR3: CASNAVMNTEAFF

V: TRBV11-2
size: NA
J: TRBJ2-7
D: NA
DNA: TGTGCCAGCAGCCCGCGTCATGGTCTCGAGCAGTACTTC
CDR3: CASSPRHGLEQYF

V: TRBV5-1
size: NA
J: TRBJ1-1
D: NA
DNA: TGCGCCAGCAGCTTGGAGACAGCAGAAGCTTTCTTT
CDR3: CASSLETAEAFF

V: TRBV6-1
size: NA
J: TRBJ2-1
D: NA
DNA: TGTGCCAGCAGTGAACCGGGACGACAGGTGAATGAGCAGTTCTTC
CDR3: CASSEPGRQVNEQFF

V: TRBV27
size: NA
J: TRBJ1-6
D: NA
DNA: TGTGCCAGCAGCAGGTCCTCCAATTCACCCCTCCACTTT
CDR3: CASSRSSNSPLHF

V: TRBV5-1
size: NA
J: TRBJ2-7
D: NA
DNA: TGCGCCAGCAGGAGTATACCGAGCTCCTACGAGCAGTACTTC
CDR3: CASRSIPSSYEQYF

V: TRBV11-2
size: NA
J: TRBJ1-1
D: NA
DNA: TGTGCCAGCAGCTTAGTCTACTCAGGGCTGGCGTTGAACACTGAAGCTTTCTTT
CDR3: CASSLVYSGLALNTEAFF

V: TRBV5-6
size: NA
J: TRBJ1-2
D: NA
DNA: TGTGCCAGCAGCTTGTTGGCTCTGGGGAGCGACTATGGCTACACCTTC
CDR3: CASSLLALGSDYGYTF

V: TRBV2
size: NA
J: TRBJ2-3
D: TRBD2
DNA: TGTGCCAGTGTCCGTGGGGGGGCAGATACGCAGTATTTT
CDR3: CASVRGGADTQYF

V: TRBV27
size: NA
J: TRBJ2-6
D: NA
DNA: TGTGCCAGCAGTTTACGGGGGGCGTCTGGGGCCAACGTCCTGACTTTC
CDR3: CASSLRGASGANVLTF

V: TRBV28
size: NA
J: TRBJ2-1
D: NA
DNA: TGTGCCAGCAGTTTTGGGCAGGGCCTTACCCACAATGAGCAGTTCTTC
CDR3: CASSFGQGLTHNEQFF

V: TRBV2
size: NA
J: TRBJ1-1
D: NA
DNA: TGTGCCAGCAATCAGGTCATGAACACTGAAGCTTTCTTT
CDR3: CASNQVMNTEAFF

V: TRBV29-1
size: once
J: TRBJ1-1
D: NA
DNA: TGCAGCGGGCGGACAGCGAACACTGAAGCTTTCTTT
CDR3: CSGRTANTEAFF